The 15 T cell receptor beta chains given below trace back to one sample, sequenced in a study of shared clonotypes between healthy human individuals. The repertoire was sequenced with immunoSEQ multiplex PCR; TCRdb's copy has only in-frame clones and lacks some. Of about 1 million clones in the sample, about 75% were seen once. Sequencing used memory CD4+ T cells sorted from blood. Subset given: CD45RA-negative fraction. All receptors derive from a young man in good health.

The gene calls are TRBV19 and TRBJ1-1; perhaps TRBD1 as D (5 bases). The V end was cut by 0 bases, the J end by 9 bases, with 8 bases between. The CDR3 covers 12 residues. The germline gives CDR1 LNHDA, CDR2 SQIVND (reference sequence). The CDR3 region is CASSIDKGKAFF. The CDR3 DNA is TGTGCCAGTAGTATAGATAAGGGGAAAGCTTTCTTT.

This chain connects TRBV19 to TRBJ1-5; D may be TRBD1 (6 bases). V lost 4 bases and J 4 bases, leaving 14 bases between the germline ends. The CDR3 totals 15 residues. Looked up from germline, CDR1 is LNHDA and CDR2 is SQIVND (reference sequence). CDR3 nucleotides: TGTGCCAGTAGTAGGGGACAATCAACAAATCAGCCCCAGCATTTT. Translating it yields CASSRGQSTNQPQHF.

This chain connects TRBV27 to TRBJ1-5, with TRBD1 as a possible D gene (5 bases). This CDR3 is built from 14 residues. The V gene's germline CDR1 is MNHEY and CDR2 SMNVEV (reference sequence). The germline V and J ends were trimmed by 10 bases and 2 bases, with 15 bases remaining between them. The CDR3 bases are TGTGCCACCCAGGGAGGCAGGGGCAATCAGCCCCAGCATTTT. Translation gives CATQGGRGNQPQHF.

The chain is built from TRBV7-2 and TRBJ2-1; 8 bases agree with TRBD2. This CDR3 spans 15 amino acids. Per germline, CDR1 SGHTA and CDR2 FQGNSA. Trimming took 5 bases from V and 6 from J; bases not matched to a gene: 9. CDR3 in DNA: TGTGCCAGCAGCCTTAGGGCGGGGGGACCCAATGAGCAGTTCTTC. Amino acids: CASSLRAGGPNEQFF.

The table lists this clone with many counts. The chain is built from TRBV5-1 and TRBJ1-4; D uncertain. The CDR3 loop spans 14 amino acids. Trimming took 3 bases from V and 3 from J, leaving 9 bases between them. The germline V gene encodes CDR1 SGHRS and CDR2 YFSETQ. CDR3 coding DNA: TGCGCCAGCAGCTCGGGGAGCTCTAATGAAAAACTGTTTTTT. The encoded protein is CASSSGSSNEKLFF.

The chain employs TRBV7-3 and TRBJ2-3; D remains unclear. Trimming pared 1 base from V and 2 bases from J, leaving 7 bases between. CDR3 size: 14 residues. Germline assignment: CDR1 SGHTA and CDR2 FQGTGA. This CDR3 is CASSLIGHTDTQYF. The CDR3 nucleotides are TGTGCCAGCAGCTTAATAGGTCACACAGATACGCAGTATTTT.

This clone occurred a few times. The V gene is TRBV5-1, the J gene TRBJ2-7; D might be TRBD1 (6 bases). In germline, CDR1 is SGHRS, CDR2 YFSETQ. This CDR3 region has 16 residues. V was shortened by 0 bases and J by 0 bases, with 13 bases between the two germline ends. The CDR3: CASSLGGVGGSYEQYF. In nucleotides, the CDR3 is TGCGCCAGCAGCTTGGGAGGCGTAGGGGGCTCCTACGAGCAGTACTTC.

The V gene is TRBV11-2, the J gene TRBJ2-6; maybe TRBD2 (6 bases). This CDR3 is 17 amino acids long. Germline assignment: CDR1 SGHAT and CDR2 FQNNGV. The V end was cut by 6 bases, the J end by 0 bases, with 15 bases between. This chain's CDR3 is CASRYSRGSSGANVLTF. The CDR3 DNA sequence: TGTGCCAGCAGATACAGTCGGGGGAGCTCTGGGGCCAACGTCCTGACTTTC.

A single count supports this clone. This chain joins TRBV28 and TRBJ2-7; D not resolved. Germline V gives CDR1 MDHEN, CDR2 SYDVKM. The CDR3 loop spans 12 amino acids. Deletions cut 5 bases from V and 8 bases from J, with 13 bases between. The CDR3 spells CASSGPMIQQYF. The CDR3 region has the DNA TGTGCCAGCAGTGGACCCATGATACAGCAGTACTTC. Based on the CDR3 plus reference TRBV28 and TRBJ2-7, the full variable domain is DVKVTQSSRYLVKRTGEKVFLECVQDMDHENMFWYRQDPGLGLRLIYFSYDVKMKEKGDIPEGYSVSREKKERFSLILESASTNQTSMYLCASSGPMIQQYFGPGTRLTVT.

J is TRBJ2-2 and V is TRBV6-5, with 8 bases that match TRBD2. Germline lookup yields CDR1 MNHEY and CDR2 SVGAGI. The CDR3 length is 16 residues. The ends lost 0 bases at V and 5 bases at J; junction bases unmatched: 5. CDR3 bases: TGTGCCAGCAGTTACTCGGGCGGGAGGAGGACCGGGGAGCTGTTTTTT. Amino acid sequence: CASSYSGGRRTGELFF.

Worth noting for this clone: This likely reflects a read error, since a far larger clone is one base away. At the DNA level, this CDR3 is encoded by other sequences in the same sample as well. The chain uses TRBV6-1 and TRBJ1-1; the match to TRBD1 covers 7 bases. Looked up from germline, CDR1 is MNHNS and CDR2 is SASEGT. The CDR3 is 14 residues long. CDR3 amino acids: CATRQGEGITEAFF. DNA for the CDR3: TGTGCCACCCGTCAGGGGGAAGGGATCACTGAGGCTTTCTTT.

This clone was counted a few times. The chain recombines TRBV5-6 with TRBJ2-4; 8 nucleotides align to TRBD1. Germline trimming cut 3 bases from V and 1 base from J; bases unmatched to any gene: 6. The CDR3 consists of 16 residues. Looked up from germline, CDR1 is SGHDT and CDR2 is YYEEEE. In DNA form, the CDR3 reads TGTGCCAGCAGCTCGGGGACAGGTGGGGCCAAAAACATTCAGTACTTC. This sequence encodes CASSSGTGGAKNIQYF.

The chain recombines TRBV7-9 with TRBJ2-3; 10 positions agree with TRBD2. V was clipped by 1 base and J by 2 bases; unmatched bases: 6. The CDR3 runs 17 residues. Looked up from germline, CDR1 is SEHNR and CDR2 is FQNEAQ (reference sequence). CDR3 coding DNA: TGTGCCAGCAGCTTAGGGGATCTAGCGGGGGTCACAGATACGCAGTATTTT. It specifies CASSLGDLAGVTDTQYF.

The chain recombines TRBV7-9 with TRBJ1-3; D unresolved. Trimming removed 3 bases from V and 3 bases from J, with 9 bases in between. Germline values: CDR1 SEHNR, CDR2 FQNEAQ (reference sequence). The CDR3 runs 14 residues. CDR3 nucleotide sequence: TGTGCCAGCAGCTTTAGCAGCGTTGGAAACACCATATATTTT. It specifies CASSFSSVGNTIYF.

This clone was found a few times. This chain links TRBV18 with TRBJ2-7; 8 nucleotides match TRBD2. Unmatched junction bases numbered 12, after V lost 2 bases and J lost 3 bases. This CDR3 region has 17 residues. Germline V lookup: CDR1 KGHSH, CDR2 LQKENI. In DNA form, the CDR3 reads TGTGCCAGCTCACCAGTCCGGCTTACAGCGGGAGACTACGAGCAGTACTTC. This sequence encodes CASSPVRLTAGDYEQYF.